The rows below give T cell receptor beta chains drawn from one sample of a study of cytomegalovirus exposure and HLA in healthy donors. Data came from immunoSEQ multiplex PCR; TCRdb stores just in-frame clones and leaves some out. Of approximately 130,000 clones in the sample, about 79% were seen once. Sequencing input: PBMCs. These TCRs come from a female donor in good health and CMV-seropositive. Both conserved end residues are part of each CDR3. The D gene is left open where the match is weak. A row's size may be missing; if present it is once, few, many or a size class.

TRBJ2-1	TRBV4-2	-	TRBD2	CASSQGSSGSYNEQFF	TGTGCCAGCAGCCAAGGATCTAGCGGATCCTACAATGAGCAGTTCTTC
TRBJ2-3	TRBV25-1	few	TRBD1	CASSDRDRRSTDTQYF	TGTGCCAGCAGTGACCGGGACAGGCGAAGCACAGATACGCAGTATTTT
TRBJ2-6	TRBV11-2	-	-	CASRTPGNSGANVLTF	TGTGCCAGCAGGACCCCAGGGAACTCTGGGGCCAACGTCCTGACTTTC
TRBJ2-5	TRBV5-1	-	-	CASSLSSAYQETQYF	TGCGCCAGCAGCTTGAGTAGCGCGTACCAAGAGACCCAGTACTTC
TRBJ2-7	TRBV7-9	-	-	CASSFGAAYEQYF	TGTGCCAGCAGCTTCGGAGCAGCCTACGAGCAGTACTTC
TRBJ2-5	TRBV9	-	TRBD2	CASSEGTSGGVTQYF	TGTGCCAGCAGCGAAGGGACTAGCGGGGGTGTGACCCAGTACTTC
TRBJ1-2	TRBV6-5	-	TRBD1	CASRRQGQGSYGYTF	TGTGCCAGCAGACGACAAGGACAGGGGAGCTATGGCTACACCTTC
TRBJ2-3	TRBV11-1	-	TRBD1	CASSRGGRWTDTQYF	TGTGCCAGCAGCCGAGGGGGCAGGTGGACAGATACGCAGTATTTT
TRBJ2-5	TRBV28	-	TRBD2	CASSPTAGGRETQYF	TGTGCCAGCAGCCCAACCGCGGGAGGACGAGAGACCCAGTACTTC
TRBJ1-1	TRBV6-6	few	TRBD1	CASSYSRQGAEAFF	TGTGCCAGCAGTTACTCGAGACAGGGGGCTGAAGCTTTCTTT
TRBJ1-5	TRBV29-1	few	TRBD1	CSVRTGSPNQPQHF	TGCAGCGTACGGACAGGGTCGCCCAATCAGCCCCAGCATTTT
TRBJ2-7	TRBV10-3	-	TRBD1	CAISTGTGFYEQYF	TGTGCCATCAGCACCGGGACAGGTTTCTACGAGCAGTACTTC
TRBJ1-1	TRBV6-5	once	TRBD1	CASRLQGALDTEAFF	TGTGCCAGCAGGTTACAGGGGGCGTTGGACACTGAAGCTTTCTTT
TRBJ2-7	TRBV4-2	-	TRBD1	CASSRKPGQGAREQYF	TGTGCCAGCAGCCGTAAACCGGGACAGGGGGCGCGCGAGCAGTACTTC